This TCR beta chain was obtained from a study of blood T cell repertoires in COVID-19. Looking at the study overall: Sample material is recorded as cDNA or gDNA derived from T cells, B-cell-depleted T cells, or PBMCs.

Cohort 3 recovered donors had two negative PCRs, clearance, or symptom resolution. The data were produced by immunoSEQ multiplex PCR, yet TCRdb's version contains in-frame clones alone and is incomplete. The table lists 200,000 to 250,000 clones, approximately 82% of them singletons, with over 12% in the top ten. The V gene end was trimmed by 2 bases and the J gene end by 5 bases; junction bases not matched to a gene: 1. From germline, CDR1 is SGHRS and CDR2 YFSETQ. This CDR3 is built from 13 residues. This chain joins TRBV5-1 and TRBJ1-1, with 9 bases matching TRBD1. The sequenced sample consisted of PBMCs or T cells enriched from blood (not recorded which). The origin of this receptor is a man in his forties who had recovered from COVID-19. The CDR3 spells CASSFGQGTEAFF. CDR3 DNA: TGCGCCAGCAGCTTCGGACAGGGGACTGAAGCTTTCTTT.